Presented here are 28 T cell receptor beta chains from one specimen sequenced in a study of blood T cell repertoires in COVID-19. Measured with immunoSEQ multiplex PCR; TCRdb has only the in-frame clones, and not every one. The repertoire has around 85,000 clones, roughly 89% of them found once; the top ten carry 4.3%. Sequencing used peripheral blood. The receptors were gathered from a woman older than 75 with active or convalescent COVID-19.

DNA for the CDR3: TGCGCCAGCAGCCCGGCTATGGCAGCAGGATATGAAAAACTGTTTTTT. Translation: CASSPAMAAGYEKLFF. V is TRBV5-1 and J is TRBJ1-4; unclear D gene. The V gene's germline CDR1 is SGHRS and CDR2 YFSETQ. The CDR3 extends over 16 amino acids. Trimming stripped 4 bases from V and 6 bases from J, with 19 bases between.

This clone was observed a handful of times. The V gene is TRBV20-1, the J gene TRBJ2-1, with a tentative D call TRBD2 (6 bases). Trimming removed 3 bases at V and 9 bases at J, with 12 bases between. Germline V gene sequence: CDR1 DFQATT, CDR2 SNEGSKA (reference sequence). The CDR3 spans 12 residues. CDR3 sequence: CSASGRPGEQFF. In DNA, the CDR3 is TGCAGTGCTAGTGGGAGGCCGGGTGAGCAGTTCTTC.

For the CDR3, the DNA is TGCGCCAGCAGCCAAGCGTTGGGACAGGGCGGTAATCAGCCCCAGCATTTT. This translates into CASSQALGQGGNQPQHF. The rearrangement joins TRBV4-1 to TRBJ1-5; 9 bases map to TRBD1. The CDR3 loop spans 17 amino acids. The V gene end was trimmed by 1 base and the J gene end by 4 bases; junction bases not matched to a gene: 8. Per the germline V gene, CDR1 is MGHRA and CDR2 is YSYEKL.

The rearrangement joins TRBV2 to TRBJ1-2; TRBD1 might be the D (6 bases). The V gene lost 4 bases and the J gene lost 4 bases, with 10 bases spanning the gap. The CDR3 is made up of 13 amino acids. The germline gives CDR1 SNHLY, CDR2 FYNNEI. CDR3 sequence reads: CASSVTGLYGYTF. Here the CDR3 DNA reads TGTGCCAGCAGTGTGACAGGCCTCTATGGCTACACCTTC.

This clone appeared once. The V and J genes are TRBV6-4 and TRBJ2-2; 7 bases align to TRBD2. After removal of 7 bases from V and 4 bases from J, the junction contained 15 bases not matched to a gene. CDR1 and CDR2 from the germline V gene are MRHNA and SNTAGT. The CDR3 runs to 17 residues. CDR3 sequence: CASNESAGEPPTGELFF. CDR3 nucleotide sequence: TGTGCCAGCAACGAATCCGCGGGAGAGCCCCCCACCGGGGAGCTGTTTTTT.

V usage is TRBV27 and J usage is TRBJ1-6; possible D gene TRBD1, 5 bases. V shed 6 bases and J shed 0 bases, with 15 bases lying between them. Germline-derived CDR1 and CDR2 are MNHEY and SMNVEV (reference sequence). The CDR3 has 17 residues. The CDR3 region has the DNA TGTGCCAGCAGAGATAGCGGGGGGGGCTCCTATAATTCACCCCTCCACTTT. Translating it yields CASRDSGGGSYNSPLHF.

V is TRBV28 and J is TRBJ2-2; no definite D call. With 1 base removed from V and 4 bases from J, the gap between germline ends came to 13 bases. This CDR3 has 16 residues. Germline CDR1 MDHEN, CDR2 SYDVKM. The CDR3 DNA reads TGTGCCAGCAGTTTATCTATTTCACGCCTCACCGGGGAGCTGTTTTTT. This codes for CASSLSISRLTGELFF.

The rearrangement joins TRBV28 to TRBJ2-1; 8 bases are a match to TRBD1. V dropped 6 bases and J dropped 0; count of bases not matched to a gene: 4. The CDR3 runs to 15 residues. Germline V gene data show CDR1 as MDHEN and CDR2 as SYDVKM. DNA of the CDR3: TGTGCCAGCAGGACACAGGGGGTCTCCTACAATGAGCAGTTCTTC. This gives the protein CASRTQGVSYNEQFF.

This sequence joins TRBV5-6 and TRBJ2-3, with no clear D. The CDR3 is made up of 17 amino acids. Germline CDR1 reads SGHDT; CDR2 reads YYEEEE. V lost 3 bases, J lost 1 base, and 18 bases lay in between. CDR3 coding DNA: TGTGCCAGCAGCTCGCGGCGTTTAGAGTTCCGCACAGATACGCAGTATTTT. Protein: CASSSRRLEFRTDTQYF. The full variable domain, its missing parts supplied by reference TRBV5-6 and TRBJ2-3, is DAGVTQSPTHLIKTRGQQVTLRCSPKSGHDTVSWYQQALGQGPQFIFQYYEEEERQRGNFPDRFSGHQFPNYSSELNVNALLLGDSALYLCASSSRRLEFRTDTQYFGPGTRLTVL.

J is TRBJ1-2 and V is TRBV4-3, with a possible D match to TRBD1 (5 bases). CDR3 length: 15 residues. V lost 0 bases and J lost 5, with 13 bases in between. CDR1 is LGHNA and CDR2 is YSLEER in the germline V gene. CDR3 residues: CASSQDQKGMYGYTF. The CDR3 DNA reads as TGCGCCAGCAGCCAAGATCAGAAGGGGATGTATGGCTACACCTTC.

The DNA for the CDR3 is TGTGCCAGCAGCTTAATAGCGGGAGCCCACACCGGGGAGCTGTTTTTT. This codes for CASSLIAGAHTGELFF. The chain links TRBV7-2 to TRBJ2-2; 9 nucleotides match TRBD2. The CDR3 loop spans 16 amino acids. Germline V gene sequence: CDR1 SGHTA, CDR2 FQGNSA. Trimming took 2 bases from V and 3 from J; bases not matched to a gene: 4.

V is TRBV11-3 and J is TRBJ2-2, with unresolved D. Trimming cost V 0 bases and J 2 bases, with 7 bases left between them. Germline V gives CDR1 SGHNT, CDR2 YENEEA. The CDR3 is 15 residues long. CDR3 in amino acids: CASSLESDNTGELFF. CDR3 sequence (DNA): TGTGCCAGCAGCTTAGAATCAGATAACACCGGGGAGCTGTTTTTT.

The chain joins TRBV5-4 to TRBJ2-7, with 7 bases identical to TRBD1. Per the germline V gene, CDR1 is SGHNT and CDR2 is YYREEE (reference sequence). Germline trimming cut 4 bases from V and 2 bases from J; bases unmatched to any gene: 6. CDR3 size: 14 residues. The CDR3, as DNA: TGTGCCAGCAGCCCGGGACAGCAAGCCTACGAGCAGTACTTC. As protein: CASSPGQQAYEQYF.

CDR3 sequence: CASSPPNLAGVRTSSYNEQFF. CDR3 nucleotide sequence: TGCGCCAGCAGCCCCCCGAATCTAGCGGGAGTCCGTACGAGCTCCTACAATGAGCAGTTCTTC. The rearrangement links TRBV5-1 to TRBJ2-1, with 10 bases aligning to TRBD2. J lost 0 bases, V lost 4 bases, and 19 bases had no gene match. The CDR3 loop spans 21 amino acids. CDR1 and CDR2 from the germline V gene are SGHRS and YFSETQ.

The rearrangement joins TRBV5-6 to TRBJ2-5; tentatively, D is TRBD1 (6 bases). The length of the CDR3 is 13 residues. Trimming shortened V by 4 bases and J by 4 bases, and 11 bases separated the two germline ends. Germline loops: CDR1 SGHDT, CDR2 YYEEEE. Here the CDR3 DNA reads TGTGCCAGCAGCATCAGGGGCGTAGAGACCCAGTACTTC. This encodes CASSIRGVETQYF.

This clone was seen just once. The rearrangement joins TRBV5-6 to TRBJ2-3, with a tentative D call TRBD2 (6 bases). This CDR3 is 13 amino acids long. Between the trimmed V and J ends, which lost 1 base and 6 bases, there was a span of 9 bases. Looked up from germline, CDR1 is SGHDT and CDR2 is YYEEEE. The CDR3 spells CASSLRRVDTQYF. The CDR3 DNA reads TGTGCCAGCAGCTTGAGGAGGGTGGATACGCAGTATTTT.

CDR3 DNA: TGTGCCAGCAGTTACCCCCCGGGTGGCGGGAGGGTCACAGATACGCAGTATTTT. It specifies CASSYPPGGGRVTDTQYF. The chain joins TRBV6-2 or TRBV6-3 to TRBJ2-3, with TRBD2 matching over 9 bases. J gave up 2 bases and V 2 bases, and 11 bases lay outside the gene matches. In germline, CDR1 is MNHEY, CDR2 SVGEGT. The CDR3 extends over 18 amino acids.

This clone showed up just once. The genes are TRBV7-2 and TRBJ1-6; D might be TRBD1 (5 bases). V shed 1 base and J shed 6 bases, with 13 bases lying between them. This CDR3 spans 16 amino acids. Germline assignment: CDR1 SGHTA and CDR2 FQGNSA. The CDR3 coding sequence is TGTGCCAGCAGCTTAGTGGGAGCCGGGGGTAATTCACCCCTCCACTTT. It is translated as CASSLVGAGGNSPLHF.

The chain has TRBV6-2 or TRBV6-3 and TRBJ2-7; maybe TRBD1 (7 bases). Germline V gene data show CDR1 as MNHEY and CDR2 as SVGEGT. This CDR3 spans 15 amino acids. Between the trimmed V and J ends, which lost 1 base and 5 bases, there was a span of 15 bases. In nucleotides, the CDR3 is TGTGCCAGCAGTTACTTCGGGGCAGGGGGGAACGAGCAGTACTTC. As protein: CASSYFGAGGNEQYF.

The chain combines TRBV19 with TRBJ1-5, with TRBD1 matching over 7 bases. The CDR3 loop spans 14 amino acids. J was trimmed by 5 bases and V by 5 bases; bases with no gene match: 6. CDR1 LNHDA and CDR2 SQIVND come from the germline V gene (reference sequence). The DNA for the CDR3 is TGTGCCAGTAGTGTCGGACAGGTCTATCAGCCCCAGCATTTT. It translates to CASSVGQVYQPQHF.

The genes are TRBV15 and TRBJ2-5; 7 nucleotides line up with TRBD1. With 0 bases clipped from V and 3 bases from J, the junction kept 4 bases outside the gene matches. CDR1 is LNHNV and CDR2 is YYDKDF in the germline V gene (reference sequence). The CDR3 spans 15 residues. In DNA, the CDR3 is TGTGCCACCAGCAGAGATCAACAGGGGAAAGAGACCCAGTACTTC. Amino acid sequence: CATSRDQQGKETQYF.

The chain recombines TRBV7-9 with TRBJ1-6; TRBD1 might be the D (5 bases). Trimming removed 3 bases from V and 0 bases from J, with 15 bases in between. The V gene's germline CDR1 is SEHNR and CDR2 FQNEAQ (reference sequence). This CDR3 is 18 amino acids long. The CDR3 is CASSLTHRSSSYNSPLHF. The DNA for the CDR3 is TGTGCCAGCAGCTTGACGCACAGGTCGAGCTCCTATAATTCACCCCTCCACTTT.

V gene TRBV7-9 combines with J gene TRBJ2-7, with 9 bases fitting TRBD1. The CDR3 has 18 amino acids. Trimming cost V 4 bases and J 1 base; bases outside gene matches: 14. CDR1 and CDR2 (germline): SEHNR, FQNEAQ (reference sequence). The CDR3 loop is CASSSTRADRGSSYEQYF. CDR3 nucleotides: TGTGCCAGCAGCTCAACTCGTGCGGACAGGGGTTCGTCCTACGAGCAGTACTTC.

V usage is TRBV7-3 and J usage is TRBJ2-7; possible D gene TRBD1, 6 bases. V lost 5 bases and J lost 6, with 14 bases in between. The CDR3 totals 13 residues. Germline assignment: CDR1 SGHTA and CDR2 FQGTGA. CDR3 sequence: CASSHSGQSEQYF. The CDR3 DNA follows: TGTGCCAGCAGCCACTCTGGACAGAGCGAGCAGTACTTC.

CDR3 nucleotide sequence: TGTGCCGGGCGGGGACAGGGGAACTACGAGCAGTACTTC. Its translation is CAGRGQGNYEQYF. The genes are TRBV28 and TRBJ2-7; 10 nucleotides agree with TRBD1. Germline V CDR1 and CDR2: MDHEN, SYDVKM. The CDR3 is 13 residues long. Trimming took 11 bases from V and 3 from J; bases not matched to a gene: 7.

This clone was detected only once. The genes are TRBV9 and TRBJ2-7, with D possibly TRBD2 on 5 matching bases. This CDR3 contains 15 residues. Germline V gene data show CDR1 as SGDLS and CDR2 as YYNGEE. V shed 0 bases and J shed 5 bases, with 15 bases lying between them. The chain's CDR3 is CASSVGGGLENEQYF. CDR3 DNA sequence: TGTGCCAGCAGCGTAGGAGGCGGGCTGGAAAACGAGCAGTACTTC. Supplemented by reference TRBV9 and TRBJ2-7, the full variable domain reads DSGVTQTPKHLITATGQRVTLRCSPRSGDLSVYWYQQSLDQGLQFLIQYYNGEERAKGNILERFSAQQFPDLHSELNLSSLELGDSALYFCASSVGGGLENEQYFGPGTRLTVT.

The chain employs TRBV2 and TRBJ1-5; TRBD1 agrees at 8 bases. Germline lookup yields CDR1 SNHLY and CDR2 FYNNEI. V lost 6 bases to trimming and J lost 2 bases; unmatched junction nucleotides: 6. The CDR3 is 15 amino acids. CDR3 amino acids: CASSGQGSRNQPQHF. The CDR3, as DNA: TGTGCCAGCAGCGGACAGGGCAGTCGCAATCAGCCCCAGCATTTT.

This clone was recorded a few times. This chain uses TRBV27 with TRBJ1-2; D perhaps matches TRBD1 (6 bases). Trimming cost V 6 bases and J 0 bases, with 17 bases left between them. Germline lookup yields CDR1 MNHEY and CDR2 SMNVEV (reference sequence). The CDR3 runs to 16 residues. DNA of the CDR3: TGTGCCAGCAGCTCAGCCGGGACATCGTCTAACTATGGCTACACCTTC. It translates to CASSSAGTSSNYGYTF.